Each of the 7 T cell receptor beta chains below was sequenced from the same sample in a study of shared clonotypes between healthy human individuals. This table comes from immunoSEQ multiplex PCR, and its TCRdb copy is limited to in-frame clones, with some not included. The table records 330,000 or so clones, 74% of them present only once. The source material was memory CD4+ T cells sorted from blood. Subset indicated: CD45RA-negative fraction. The receptors derive from a man aged 25 to 40 in good health.

This clone is a singleton in its sample. V gene TRBV6-8 combines with J gene TRBJ2-7; 7 bases agree with TRBD1. In germline, CDR1 is MNHGY, CDR2 SAAAGT. The CDR3 extends over 16 amino acids. Trimming took 8 bases from V and 2 from J; bases not matched to a gene: 15. The CDR3 bases are TGTGCCAGCCCCCAGAGGGGCAGGGGGTCTACCTACGAGCAGTACTTC. As protein: CASPQRGRGSTYEQYF.

V and J are TRBV6-5 and TRBJ2-7; 7 bases match TRBD1. Germline V gene lookup returns CDR1 MNHEY and CDR2 SVGAGI. The CDR3 totals 14 residues. The trim removed 6 bases at V and 3 bases at J, leaving 8 bases unmatched. CDR3 DNA: TGTGCCAGCAGAAGTGACAGGGTCGGCTACGAGCAGTACTTC. This translates into CASRSDRVGYEQYF.

This clone is a singleton in its sample. This rearrangement joins TRBV6-6 to TRBJ2-3, with D unclear. Germline V lookup: CDR1 MNHNY, CDR2 SVGAGI (reference sequence). V was clipped by 5 bases and J by 5 bases, with 11 bases between them. The CDR3 totals 13 residues. The CDR3 loop reads CASSARVGDTQYF. DNA for the CDR3: TGTGCCAGCAGTGCCCGAGTAGGAGATACGCAGTATTTT.

The chain is built from TRBV5-6 and TRBJ2-7; D possibly corresponds to TRBD1 (6 bases). This CDR3 spans 15 amino acids. Germline CDR1 SGHDT, CDR2 YYEEEE. Deletions cut 4 bases from V and 3 bases from J, with 17 bases between. The CDR3 reads CASSNRDKDLYEQYF. Here the CDR3 DNA reads TGTGCCAGCAGCAACCGGGACAAGGACCTCTACGAGCAGTACTTC.

The genes are TRBV9 and TRBJ2-1; 9 bases align to TRBD2. Germline lookup yields CDR1 SGDLS and CDR2 YYNGEE. The CDR3 runs 13 residues. V trimming: 0 bases; J trimming: 10 bases; junction bases outside the gene matches: 2. This CDR3 reads CASSVVTSGEQFF. The CDR3 DNA sequence: TGTGCCAGCAGCGTAGTTACTAGCGGGGAGCAGTTCTTC.

The V gene is TRBV7-9, the J gene TRBJ2-5; 9 bases match TRBD2. Looked up from germline, CDR1 is SEHNR and CDR2 is FQNEAQ (reference sequence). With V trimmed by 0 bases and J by 5 bases, 16 bases remained unmatched. The CDR3 has 19 amino acids. CDR3 nucleotides: TGTGCCAGCAGCTTAGCGCGGGGCGGGAGGGCCCTTTCCCGTGAGACCCAGTACTTC. Its protein product is CASSLARGGRALSRETQYF.

This clone was seen just once. The chain links TRBV27 to TRBJ2-1; D remains ambiguous. CDR3 length equals 13 residues. V shed 5 bases and J shed 3 bases, with 8 bases lying between them. From germline, CDR1 is MNHEY and CDR2 SMNVEV (reference sequence). The CDR3 loop is CASSPDHYNEQFF. The CDR3 bases are TGTGCCAGCAGTCCAGACCACTACAATGAGCAGTTCTTC.